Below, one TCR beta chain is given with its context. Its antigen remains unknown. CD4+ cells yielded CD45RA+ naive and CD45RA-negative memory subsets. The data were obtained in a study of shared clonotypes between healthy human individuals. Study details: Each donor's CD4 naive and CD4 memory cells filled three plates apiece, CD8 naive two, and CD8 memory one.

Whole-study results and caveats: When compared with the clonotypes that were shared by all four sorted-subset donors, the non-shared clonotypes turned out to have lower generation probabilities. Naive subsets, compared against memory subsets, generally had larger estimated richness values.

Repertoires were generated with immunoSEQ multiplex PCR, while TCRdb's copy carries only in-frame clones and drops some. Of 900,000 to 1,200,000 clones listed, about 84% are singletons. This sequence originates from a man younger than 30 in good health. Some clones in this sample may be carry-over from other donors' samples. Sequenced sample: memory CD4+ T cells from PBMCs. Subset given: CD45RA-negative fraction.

The DNA for the CDR3 is TGTGCCAGCAGCTTCCCCGGGAATGGTTCACCCCTCCACTTT. This sequence encodes CASSFPGNGSPLHF. The chain links TRBV7-8 to TRBJ1-6, with unresolved D. Germline CDR1 reads SGHVS; CDR2 reads FQNEAQ. The V gene lost 3 bases and the J gene lost 9 bases, with 12 bases spanning the gap. The CDR3 has 14 amino acids.